The present T cell receptor (beta chain) was sequenced within a study of tissue T cells after allogeneic stem cell transplantation. Overall study results and limits: Which tissue TCRs were alloreactive or antigen-specific was not determined. Some clones might be persisting host cells. Only a limited share of tissue TCRs appeared in blood or spleen.

For this clone: The antigen remains undetermined. The listed genes are named as in mouse. The read ends 1 residue early relative to the CDR3; the germline J gene fills the gap.

The CDR3 covers 15 residues. Germline V gene lookup returns CDR1 KGHPV and CDR2 FQNQEV (reference sequence). V lost 1 base, J lost 3 bases, and 3 bases stayed unmatched. Survey-depth TCRbeta CDR3 sequencing reported V/J genes and productive frequencies. Sequencing used immunoSEQ multiplex PCR; TCRdb keeps in-frame clones, though not all of them. The sample records some 5,000 clones, approximately 40% being singletons. Noted time point: mouse harvest day 14 after allogeneic transplant. The graft held 10^6 splenic CD5+ T cells and 10^7 T-cell-depleted bone marrow cells. B6 (H2b) cells into BALB/c (H2d) mice; tissues taken at day 7 or 14.

The sequence derives from a female BALB/c mouse given C57BL/6 T cells with graft-versus-host disease after an allogeneic hematopoietic cell transplant. The sequencing sample was made of gut tissue. The chain links TRBV26 to TRBJ2-3; 8 nucleotides agree with TRBD1. The DNA read from the CDR3 is TGTGCCAGCAGTCTGTGGCAGGGGGCCGCAGAAACGCTGTAT. It specifies CASSLWQGAAETLY. In full, the CDR3 reads CASSLWQGAAETLYF.